Here is one TCR beta chain with its context. J lost 6 bases, V lost 6 bases, and 7 bases had no gene match. The CDR3 is 15 residues long. Looked up from germline, CDR1 is SQVTM and CDR2 is ANQGSEA. Recruited during active infection, patients (from Seattle) were subsequently followed longitudinally. This entry belongs to a study of blood T cell repertoires in COVID-19. Study details: Samples representing acute and convalescent COVID-19 were sourced from the United States, Italy and Spain. PBMCs, B-cell-depleted T cells, or T cells provided the cDNA or gDNA that made up the material.

In the study's own analysis: Amplifying reference gene primers gave estimates of nucleated cell counts. This table comes from immunoSEQ multiplex PCR, and its TCRdb copy is limited to in-frame clones, with some not included. V and J calls and clone size come straight from that table; D and trimming were deduced from the DNA. In the table there are some 70,000 clones, roughly 88% of which are singletons. The sequence was obtained from a man aged 50 or older with COVID-19, enrolled during active disease. The sample consisted of peripheral blood. The chain combines TRBV29-1 with TRBJ2-2; TRBD2 agrees at 13 bases. The CDR3 DNA is TGCAGCGTGCAACTAGCGGGAGGGCCAGCCGGGGAGCTGTTTTTT. Protein: CSVQLAGGPAGELFF.